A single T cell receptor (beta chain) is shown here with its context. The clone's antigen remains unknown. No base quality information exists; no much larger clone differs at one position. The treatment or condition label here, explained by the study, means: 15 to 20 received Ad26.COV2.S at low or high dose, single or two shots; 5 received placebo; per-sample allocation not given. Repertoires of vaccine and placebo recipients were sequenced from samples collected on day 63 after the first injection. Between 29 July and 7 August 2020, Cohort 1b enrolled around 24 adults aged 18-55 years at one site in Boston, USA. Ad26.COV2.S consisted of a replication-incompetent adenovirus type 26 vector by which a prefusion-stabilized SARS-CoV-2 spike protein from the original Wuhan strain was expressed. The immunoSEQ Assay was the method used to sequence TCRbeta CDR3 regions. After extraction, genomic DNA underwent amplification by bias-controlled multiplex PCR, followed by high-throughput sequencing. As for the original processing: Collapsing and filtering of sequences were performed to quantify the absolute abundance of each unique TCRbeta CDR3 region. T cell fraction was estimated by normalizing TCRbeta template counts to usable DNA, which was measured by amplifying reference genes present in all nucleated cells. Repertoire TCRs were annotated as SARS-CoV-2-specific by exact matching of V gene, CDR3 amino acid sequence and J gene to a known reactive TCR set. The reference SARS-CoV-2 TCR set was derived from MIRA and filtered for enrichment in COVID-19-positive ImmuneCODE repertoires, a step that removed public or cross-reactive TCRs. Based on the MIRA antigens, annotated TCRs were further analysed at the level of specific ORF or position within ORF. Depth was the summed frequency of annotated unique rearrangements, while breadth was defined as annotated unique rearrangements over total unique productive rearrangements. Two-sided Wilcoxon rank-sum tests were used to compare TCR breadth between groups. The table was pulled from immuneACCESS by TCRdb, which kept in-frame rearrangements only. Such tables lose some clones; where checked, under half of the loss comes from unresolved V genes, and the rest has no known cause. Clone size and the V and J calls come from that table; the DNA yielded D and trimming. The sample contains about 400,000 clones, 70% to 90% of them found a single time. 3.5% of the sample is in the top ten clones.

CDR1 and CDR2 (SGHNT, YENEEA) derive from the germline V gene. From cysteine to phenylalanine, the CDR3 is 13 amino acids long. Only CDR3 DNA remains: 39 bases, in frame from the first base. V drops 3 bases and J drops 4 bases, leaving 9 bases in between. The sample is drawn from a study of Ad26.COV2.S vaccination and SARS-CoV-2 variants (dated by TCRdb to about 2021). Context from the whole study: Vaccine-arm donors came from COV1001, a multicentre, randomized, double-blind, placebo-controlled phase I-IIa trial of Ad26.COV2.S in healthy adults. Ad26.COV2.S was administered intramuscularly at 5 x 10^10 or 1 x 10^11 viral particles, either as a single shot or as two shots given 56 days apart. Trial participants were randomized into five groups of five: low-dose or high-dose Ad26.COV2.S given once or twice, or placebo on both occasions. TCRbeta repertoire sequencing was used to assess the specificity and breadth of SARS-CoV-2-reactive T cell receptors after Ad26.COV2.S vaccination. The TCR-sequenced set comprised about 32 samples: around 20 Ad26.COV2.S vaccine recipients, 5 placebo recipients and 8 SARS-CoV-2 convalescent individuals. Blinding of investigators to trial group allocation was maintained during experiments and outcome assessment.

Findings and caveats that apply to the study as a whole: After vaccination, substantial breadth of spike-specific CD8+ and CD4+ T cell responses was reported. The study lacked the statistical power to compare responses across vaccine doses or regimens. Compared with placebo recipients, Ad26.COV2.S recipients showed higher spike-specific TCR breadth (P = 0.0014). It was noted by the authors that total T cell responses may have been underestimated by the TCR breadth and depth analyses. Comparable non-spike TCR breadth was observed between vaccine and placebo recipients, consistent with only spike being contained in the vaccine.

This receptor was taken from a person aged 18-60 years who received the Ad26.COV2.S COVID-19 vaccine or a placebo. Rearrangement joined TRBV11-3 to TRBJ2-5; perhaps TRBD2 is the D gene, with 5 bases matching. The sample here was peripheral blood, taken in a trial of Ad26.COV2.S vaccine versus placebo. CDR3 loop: CASSFSGLETQYF. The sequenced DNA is TGTGCCAGCAGCTTCTCGGGGTTAGAGACCCAGTACTTC.